The clone carrying this T cell receptor (delta chain) has ten or more counts. This entry belongs to a study of γδ T cells in repeated Plasmodium falciparum infection. The CDR3 has 22 residues. V was pared by 3 bases and J by 0 bases, with 25 bases of the junction left unmatched. The germline V gene has CDR1 GEAIGNYY and CDR2 EKD. Vgamma9/Vdelta2+ and Vdelta2-negative gammadelta T cells were flow-sorted from PBMC for bulk sequencing. TCRdb processed the multiplex PCR reads again with the CATT caller. This repertoire shows some 50,000 delta-chain clones, roughly 1.5% found once; its top ten account for about 8.6%.

Sequencing was carried out using gamma-delta T cells from blood. The TCR comes from a pool of human donors (malaria-infected and uninfected, not separated). The gene calls are TRDV2 and TRDJ1, with 9 bases identical to TRDD3. DNA for the CDR3: TGTGCCTGTGACTCCGTGCCTTTTGATGGGGGATATCTGATCCGAAACACCGATAAACTCATCTTT. Translating gives CACDSVPFDGGYLIRNTDKLIF.